The sequence of this T cell receptor (beta chain) was determined in a study of shared clonotypes between healthy human individuals. Study-level findings and limits: Naive CD4 clonotypes were shared across a handful of donors at roughly 5.3%.

Note on this clone: The antigen is unknown.

Adults of Caucasian background living in Nashville, Tennessee made up all donors. Naive CD4+ cells were CD45RA-selected; the remaining cells were memory. Assay used: immunoSEQ multiplex PCR; TCRdb lists only in-frame clones, some missing. Altogether 2 million or so clones are present, 95% being singletons, with the ten largest covering 0.1% to 0.15%. The trim removed 4 bases at V and 0 bases at J, leaving 13 bases unmatched. Germline CDR1 is LGHNA and CDR2 is YNFKEQ. CDR3 length: 21 residues. This clonotype originated in a man younger than 35 in good health. The chain combines TRBV4-2 with TRBJ2-1; 15 bases are shared with TRBD2. Source material: naive CD4+ T cells sorted from blood. The subset: CD45RA+ positively selected. Here the CDR3 DNA reads TGTGCCAGCAGCCCCCAATTCTCCGGGACTAGCGGGAGGAGCTCCTACAATGAGCAGTTCTTC. Its protein is CASSPQFSGTSGRSSYNEQFF.